This T cell receptor (beta chain) was captured by sequencing in a study of CD8 T cells in ankylosing spondylitis. General study points: Earlier authors reported some of these motif variants in reactive arthritis synovial fluid and blood. Ankylosing spondylitis blood seemed to carry a telltale TCR beta motif made of under ten highly homologous variants.

Each TCR beta library was made by quantitative 5'-RACE that incorporated molecular barcodes. In TCRdb, the 5' RACE reads were re-called with MiXCR into one record per CDR3 protein. The repertoire holds roughly 230,000 distinct CDR3 sequences, with under 20% as singletons. CDR1 is SNHLY, CDR2 FYNNEI, per germline. V was clipped by 6 bases and J by 6 bases; unmatched bases: 13. CDR3 length: 15 residues. This clonotype appeared a few times. The antigen remains unidentified. The source of this sequence is a male donor with ankylosing spondylitis or in good health (not recorded which). Sequenced material: blood, either unsorted or a sorted T cell fraction (not recorded which). The chain carries TRBV2 and TRBJ2-7; 8 nucleotides align to TRBD1. The CDR3 bases are TGTGCCAGCAGGTTATCGAGGACAGGGTTCCGCGAGCAGTACTTC. Protein product: CASRLSRTGFREQYF.